The T cell receptor (beta chain) described here comes from a study of blood T cells in healthy people across ages. With 1 base clipped from V and 13 bases from J, the junction kept 9 bases outside the gene matches. The length of the CDR3 is 14 residues. PBMCs, at least 6.5 million per sample, were isolated. A second PCR of 7 to 11 cycles used a sample-barcoded 5' primer and a J-beta primer mix. TCRdb ran MiXCR on the 5' RACE reads and lists one entry per CDR3 protein. This sample carries roughly 2 million distinct CDR3 sequences, 49% of them seen once, and the ten largest clones take 2.1%. This TCR derives from a woman in her 40s in good health. Sequences were obtained from blood. This chain uses TRBV12-3 or TRBV12-4 with TRBJ2-1; 8 bases agree with TRBD1. CDR3 loop: CASSLGQGARGQFF. The CDR3 DNA reads TGTGCCAGCAGTTTAGGCCAGGGGGCGAGGGGACAGTTCTTC.